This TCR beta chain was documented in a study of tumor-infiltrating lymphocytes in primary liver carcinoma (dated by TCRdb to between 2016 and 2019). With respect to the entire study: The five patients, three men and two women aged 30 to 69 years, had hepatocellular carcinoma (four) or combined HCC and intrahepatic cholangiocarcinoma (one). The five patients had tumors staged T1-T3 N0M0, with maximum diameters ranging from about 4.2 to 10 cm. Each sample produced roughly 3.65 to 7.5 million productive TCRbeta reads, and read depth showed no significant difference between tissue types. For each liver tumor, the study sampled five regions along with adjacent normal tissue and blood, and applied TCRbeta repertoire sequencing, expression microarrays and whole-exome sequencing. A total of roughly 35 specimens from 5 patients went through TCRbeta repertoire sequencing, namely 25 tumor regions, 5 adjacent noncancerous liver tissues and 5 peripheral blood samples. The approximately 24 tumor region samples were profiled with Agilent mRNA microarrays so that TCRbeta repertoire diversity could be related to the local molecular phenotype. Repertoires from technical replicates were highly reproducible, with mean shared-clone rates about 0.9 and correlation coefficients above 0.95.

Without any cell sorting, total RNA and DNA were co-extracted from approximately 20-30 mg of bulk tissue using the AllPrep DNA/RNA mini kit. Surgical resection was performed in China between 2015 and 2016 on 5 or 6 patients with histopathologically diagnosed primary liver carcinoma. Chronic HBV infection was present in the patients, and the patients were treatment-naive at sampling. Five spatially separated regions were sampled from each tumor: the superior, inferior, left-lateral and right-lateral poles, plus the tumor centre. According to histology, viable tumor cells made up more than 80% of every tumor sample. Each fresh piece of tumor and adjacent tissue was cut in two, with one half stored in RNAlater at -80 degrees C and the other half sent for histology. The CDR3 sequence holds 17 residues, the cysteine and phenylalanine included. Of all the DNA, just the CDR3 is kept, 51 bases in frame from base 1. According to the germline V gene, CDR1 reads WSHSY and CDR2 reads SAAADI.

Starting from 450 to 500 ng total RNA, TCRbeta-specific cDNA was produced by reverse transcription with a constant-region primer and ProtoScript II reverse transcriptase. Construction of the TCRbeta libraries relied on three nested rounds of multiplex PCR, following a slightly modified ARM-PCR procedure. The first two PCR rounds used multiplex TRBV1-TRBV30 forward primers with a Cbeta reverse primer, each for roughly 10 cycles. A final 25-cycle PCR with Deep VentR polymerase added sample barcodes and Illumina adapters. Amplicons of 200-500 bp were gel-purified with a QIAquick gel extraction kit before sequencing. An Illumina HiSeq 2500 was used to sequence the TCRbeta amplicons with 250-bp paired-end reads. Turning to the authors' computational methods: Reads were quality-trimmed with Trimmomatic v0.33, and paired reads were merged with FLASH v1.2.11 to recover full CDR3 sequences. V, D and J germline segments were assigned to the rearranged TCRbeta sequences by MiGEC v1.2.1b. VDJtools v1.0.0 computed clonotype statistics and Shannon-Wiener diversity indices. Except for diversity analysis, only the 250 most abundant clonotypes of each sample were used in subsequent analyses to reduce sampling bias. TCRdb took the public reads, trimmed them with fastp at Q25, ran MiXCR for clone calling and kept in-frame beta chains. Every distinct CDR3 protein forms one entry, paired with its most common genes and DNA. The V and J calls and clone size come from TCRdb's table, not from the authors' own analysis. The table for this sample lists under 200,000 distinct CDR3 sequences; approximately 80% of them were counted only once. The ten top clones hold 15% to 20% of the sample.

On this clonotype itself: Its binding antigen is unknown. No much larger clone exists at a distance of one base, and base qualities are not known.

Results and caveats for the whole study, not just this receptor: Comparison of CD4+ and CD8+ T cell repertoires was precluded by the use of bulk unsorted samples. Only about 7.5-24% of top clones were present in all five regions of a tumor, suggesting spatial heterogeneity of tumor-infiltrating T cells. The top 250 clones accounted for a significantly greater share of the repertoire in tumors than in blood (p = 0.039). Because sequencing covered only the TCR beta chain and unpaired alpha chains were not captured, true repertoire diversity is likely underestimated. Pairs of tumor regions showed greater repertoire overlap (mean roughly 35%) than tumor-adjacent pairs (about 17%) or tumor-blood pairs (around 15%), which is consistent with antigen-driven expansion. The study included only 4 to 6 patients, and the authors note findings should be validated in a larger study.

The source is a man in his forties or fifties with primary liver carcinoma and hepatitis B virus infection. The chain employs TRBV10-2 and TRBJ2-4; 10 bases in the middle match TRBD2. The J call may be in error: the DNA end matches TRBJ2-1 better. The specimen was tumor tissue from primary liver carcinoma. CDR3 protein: CASSDGTSVIDKNIQFF. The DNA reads TGCGCCAGCAGTGATGGGACTAGCGTGATAGACAAAAACATTCAGTTCTTC.